These 29 T cell receptor beta chains were all obtained from the same sample, sequenced in a study of CD8+ T cells in alopecia areata. Extracted from the samples, RNA was reverse transcribed into cDNA to serve as the sequencing template. Sequenced by immunoSEQ multiplex PCR; TCRdb stores in-frame clones only, minus some. The sample contains 180,000 or so clones, 45% to 60% of which appear only once. The sample's treatment: oral pan-JAK inhibitor, 5-10 mg twice daily. Sequenced material: CD8+ T cells sorted from blood, taken around week 54, from a patient treated with tofacitinib. These receptor sequences come from a human donor with alopecia areata.

The rearrangement uses TRBV21-1 and TRBJ2-2; the D call TRBD1 from the table was never checked on the DNA. TRBV21-1 is a listed pseudogene. The CDR3 consists of 13 residues. The CDR3 reads CASSSRVPGELFF. The DNA of the CDR3 is TGTGCCAGCAGTAGCAGGGTCCCCGGGGAGCTGTTTTTT.

The chain recombines TRBV2 with TRBJ2-5; D is unresolved. This CDR3 region has 13 residues. CDR1 is SNHLY and CDR2 is FYNNEI in the germline V gene. Trimming stripped 9 bases from V and 4 bases from J, with 15 bases between. In DNA, the CDR3 is TGTGCCAGGAGAGAGGTAGTGGGAGAGACCCAGTACTTC. Translation: CARREVVGETQYF.

This clone has just one count. Only one base separates this from a far larger clonotype, so it likely reflects a read error. The sample holds other DNA sequences that translate to the same CDR3. The V call is TRBV6-5, the J call TRBJ2-7, with D possibly TRBD2 on 5 matching bases. The CDR3 loop spans 13 amino acids. Per the germline V gene, CDR1 is MNHEY and CDR2 is SVGAGI. V lost 2 bases, J lost 0 bases, and 5 bases lay in between. The CDR3 spells CASSYRDSYEQYF. CDR3 coding DNA: TGTGCCAGCAGTTACCGGGACTCCTACGAGCAGTACTTC.

This clone is a singleton in its sample. The chain carries TRBV9 and TRBJ2-3; the match to TRBD2 covers 14 bases. The germline V gene encodes CDR1 SGDLS and CDR2 YYNGEE. J lost 0 bases, V lost 0 bases, and 6 bases had no gene match. The CDR3 runs to 19 residues. Written as DNA, the CDR3 is TGTGCCAGCAGCGTAGAGGGACTAGCGGGGGCCACTAGCACAGATACGCAGTATTTT. Translation: CASSVEGLAGATSTDTQYF.

The CDR3 DNA reads TGTGCCAGCAGGCCTCCGGGACTAGCGAGAGATACGCAGTATTTT. This sequence encodes CASRPPGLARDTQYF. The chain is built from TRBV27 and TRBJ2-3, with 10 bases identical to TRBD2. The CDR3 consists of 15 residues. The ends lost 6 bases at V and 5 bases at J; junction bases unmatched: 8. CDR1 is MNHEY, CDR2 SMNVEV, per germline (reference sequence).

This clone was seen a handful of times. The rearrangement joins TRBV7-3 to TRBJ1-1; TRBD1 agrees at 9 bases. With 5 bases clipped from V and 4 bases from J, the junction kept 2 bases outside the gene matches. Germline-derived CDR1 and CDR2 are SGHTA and FQGTGA. CDR3 size: 13 residues. CDR3 in amino acids: CASSKTGGTEAFF. The CDR3 region has the DNA TGTGCCAGCAGCAAGACAGGGGGCACTGAAGCTTTCTTT.

The chain uses TRBV5-6 and TRBJ1-6; tentative D call: TRBD1 (5 bases). Trimming shortened V by 4 bases and J by 7 bases, and 9 bases separated the two germline ends. This CDR3 has 13 amino acids. Germline-derived CDR1 and CDR2 are SGHDT and YYEEEE. The CDR3 region has the DNA TGTGCCAGCAGCGACAGTGACAATTCACCCCTCCACTTT. Translated: CASSDSDNSPLHF.

The chain is built from TRBV10-3 and TRBJ2-7; 9 bases align to TRBD1. The CDR3 runs to 15 residues. CDR1 ENHRY and CDR2 SYGVKD come from the germline V gene. V gave up 6 bases and J gave up 0 bases; unmatched junction bases: 6. In DNA, the CDR3 is TGTGCCATCAGGGCGACAGGGGGAAGCTCCTACGAGCAGTACTTC. It specifies CAIRATGGSSYEQYF.

This clone was counted only a few times. The chain's CDR3 is CASSHRTGLEEQYF. The DNA of the CDR3 is TGTGCCAGCAGTCATAGGACAGGGTTGGAGGAGCAGTACTTC. The J gene is TRBJ2-7, the V gene TRBV6-5, with 8 bases identical to TRBD1. Per germline, CDR1 MNHEY and CDR2 SVGAGI. This CDR3 has 14 residues. V gave up 5 bases and J gave up 7 bases; unmatched junction bases: 10.

The V and J genes are TRBV6-6 and TRBJ2-7; D is uncertain. From germline, CDR1 is MNHNY and CDR2 SVGAGI (reference sequence). CDR3 length: 13 amino acids. V shed 0 bases and J shed 4 bases, with 7 bases lying between them. CDR3: CASSYSQTYEQYF. CDR3 coding DNA: TGTGCCAGCAGTTACTCCCAGACGTACGAGCAGTACTTC.

Notes on this clone: A much larger clone differs by one base, so this may be a read error. The chain joins TRBV7-6 to TRBJ2-7; TRBD1 matches 7 bases. Germline V lookup: CDR1 SGHVS, CDR2 FNYEAQ. After removal of 5 bases from V and 0 bases from J, the junction contained 4 bases not matched to a gene. This CDR3 is 14 amino acids long. In nucleotides, the CDR3 is TGTGCCAGCAGCCCTTGGGACAGCTCCTACGAGCAGTACTTC. This sequence encodes CASSPWDSSYEQYF.

This clone was counted once. This chain joins TRBV30 and TRBJ2-7; 13 positions agree with TRBD2. The V gene end was trimmed by 3 bases and the J gene end by 1 base; junction bases not matched to a gene: 3. The CDR3 runs to 15 residues. Looked up from germline, CDR1 is GTSNPN and CDR2 is SVGIG (reference sequence). In DNA, the CDR3 is TGTGCCTGGAGCCGACTAGCGGGGGGATCCTACGAGCAGTACTTC. This gives the protein CAWSRLAGGSYEQYF.

The chain recombines TRBV29-1 with TRBJ2-5; no definite D call. The CDR3 sequence is 12 residues long. Germline-derived CDR1 and CDR2 are SQVTM and ANQGSEA. V was pared by 7 bases and J by 2 bases, with 11 bases between. This chain's CDR3 is CSALGKQETQYF. CDR3 nucleotide sequence: TGCAGCGCCCTGGGCAAGCAAGAGACCCAGTACTTC. Looking up the rest from reference TRBV29-1 and TRBJ2-5 gives the full variable domain: SAVISQKPSRDICQRGTSLTIQCQVDSQVTMMFWYRQQPGQSLTLIATANQGSEATYESGFVIDKFPISRPNLTFSTLTVSNMSPEDSSIYLCSALGKQETQYFGPGTRLLVL.

The chain has TRBV4-1 and TRBJ1-2, with a tentative D call TRBD1 (5 bases). The V end lost 0 bases, the J end lost 8 bases, and 19 bases lay between the germline ends. This CDR3 is built from 16 residues. Per the germline V gene, CDR1 is MGHRA and CDR2 is YSYEKL. The CDR3 spells CASSQDNTGWAEGYTF. DNA of the CDR3: TGCGCCAGCAGCCAAGACAATACAGGTTGGGCGGAAGGCTACACCTTC.

The chain is built from TRBV9 and TRBJ1-2; the match to TRBD1 covers 9 bases. The V gene's germline CDR1 is SGDLS and CDR2 YYNGEE. The CDR3 totals 15 residues. The V gene end was trimmed by 0 bases and the J gene end by 8 bases; junction bases not matched to a gene: 8. CDR3 in amino acids: CASSVDRDRVKGYTF. The CDR3 DNA reads TGTGCCAGCAGCGTAGATCGGGACAGGGTGAAAGGCTACACCTTC. Full variable domain (remainder filled in from reference TRBV9 and TRBJ1-2): DSGVTQTPKHLITATGQRVTLRCSPRSGDLSVYWYQQSLDQGLQFLIQYYNGEERAKGNILERFSAQQFPDLHSELNLSSLELGDSALYFCASSVDRDRVKGYTFGSGTRLTVV.

The V and J genes are TRBV29-1 and TRBJ2-3, with D perhaps TRBD2 (7 bases). The V gene lost 8 bases and the J gene lost 6 bases, with 18 bases spanning the gap. CDR3 length: 13 residues. Germline CDR1 is SQVTM and CDR2 is ANQGSEA. For the CDR3, the DNA is TGCAGCATAGAGGCGGGGGCGGAGGATACGCAGTATTTT. Translating it yields CSIEAGAEDTQYF.

The chain employs TRBV4-1 and TRBJ2-5, with TRBD1 matching over 10 bases. Trimming at V came to 3 bases and at J to 3 bases, leaving 4 bases not matched to a gene. Germline V gene lookup returns CDR1 MGHRA and CDR2 YSYEKL. The CDR3 is 15 amino acids. The CDR3, as DNA: TGCGCCAGCAGCCATAGACAGGGGGCGGAAGAGACCCAGTACTTC. The encoded protein is CASSHRQGAEETQYF.

In its sample, this clone was seen a few times. The chain couples TRBV5-4 to TRBJ2-5; D might be TRBD1 or TRBD2, each matching 5 bases. This CDR3 has 14 amino acids. The V gene lost 1 base and the J gene lost 5 bases, with 12 bases spanning the gap. Germline V gene lookup returns CDR1 SGHNT and CDR2 YYREEE (reference sequence). DNA of the CDR3: TGTGCCAGCAGCTTGCCAGGGAGACGGGAGACCCAGTACTTC. The encoded protein is CASSLPGRRETQYF. The full variable domain, completed using reference TRBV5-4 and TRBJ2-5, is ETGVTQSPTHLIKTRGQQVTLRCSSQSGHNTVSWYQQALGQGPQFIFQYYREEENGRGNFPPRFSGLQFPNYSSELNVNALELDDSALYLCASSLPGRRETQYFGPGTRLLVL.

In its sample, this clone was seen a few times. The chain has TRBV5-8 and TRBJ2-7; 12 nucleotides align to TRBD1. The CDR3 extends over 14 amino acids. The V segment lost 3 bases and the J segment 6 bases; nucleotides outside the gene matches: 4. CDR1 and CDR2 from the germline V gene are SGHTS and YDEGEE. CDR3 protein: CASSWGTGGAEQYF. Written as DNA, the CDR3 is TGTGCCAGCAGCTGGGGGACAGGGGGCGCCGAGCAGTACTTC.

The chain joins TRBV5-4 to TRBJ2-3; D uncertain. This CDR3 region has 12 residues. V was trimmed by 7 bases and J by 6 bases, leaving 12 bases between them. The germline V gene has CDR1 SGHNT and CDR2 YYREEE (reference sequence). Here the CDR3 reads CASGPSADTQYF. The CDR3 nucleotides are TGTGCCAGCGGGCCTTCGGCCGATACGCAGTATTTT.

This clone was observed a handful of times. This CDR3 is CASSVQGNQPQHF. The CDR3 coding sequence is TGTGCCAGCAGCGTACAGGGGAATCAGCCCCAGCATTTT. The rearrangement uses TRBV11-2 and TRBJ1-5; the match to TRBD1 covers 7 bases. Germline trimming cut 5 bases from V and 4 bases from J; bases unmatched to any gene: 2. The CDR3 has 13 amino acids. Per germline, CDR1 SGHAT and CDR2 FQNNGV.

The gene calls are TRBV11-2 and TRBJ2-7; D unclear. The CDR3 spans 11 residues. Germline V gene data show CDR1 as SGHAT and CDR2 as FQNNGV. The V end was cut by 6 bases, the J end by 7 bases, with 10 bases between. The chain's CDR3 is CASSRLWEQYF. The CDR3 DNA follows: TGTGCCAGCAGTCGTCTGTGGGAGCAGTACTTC. Looking up the rest from reference TRBV11-2 and TRBJ2-7 gives the full variable domain: EAGVAQSPRYKIIEKRQSVAFWCNPISGHATLYWYQQILGQGPKLLIQFQNNGVVDDSQLPKDRFSAERLKGVDSTLKIQPAKLEDSAVYLCASSRLWEQYFGPGTRLTVT.

This sequence joins TRBV30 and TRBJ2-3, with D possibly called TRBD1 or TRBD2 (5 bases each). Between the trimmed V and J ends, which lost 1 base and 2 bases, there was a span of 13 bases. Germline V lookup: CDR1 GTSNPN, CDR2 SVGIG (reference sequence). This CDR3 has 15 residues. The DNA of the CDR3 is TGTGCCTGGAGTGCACCCGGGACCCTCACAGATACGCAGTATTTT. Protein sequence: CAWSAPGTLTDTQYF.

This clone was seen more than once but under ten times. The chain uses TRBV29-1 and TRBJ1-2, with D maybe TRBD1 (5 bases). The CDR3 sequence is 12 residues long. In germline, CDR1 is SQVTM, CDR2 ANQGSEA. Trimming left V 4 bases short and J 7 bases short, with 13 bases between. The CDR3 region is CSVGEGPGGYTF. Written as DNA, the CDR3 is TGCAGCGTTGGAGAGGGGCCGGGTGGCTACACCTTC.

This clone was observed a handful of times. The chain carries TRBV25-1 and TRBJ1-1, with D perhaps TRBD1 (5 bases). This CDR3 comprises 15 residues. The germline CDR1 and CDR2 sequences are MGHDK and SYGVNS. V dropped 2 bases and J dropped 1 base, with 11 bases sitting between them. The CDR3 loop reads CASSELREENTEAFF. The DNA for the CDR3 is TGTGCCAGCAGTGAACTCAGGGAGGAGAACACTGAAGCTTTCTTT.

This clone showed up just a few times. Additional DNA sequences in this sample encode the identical CDR3. The J gene is TRBJ1-2, the V gene TRBV5-6, with D possibly TRBD1 on 6 matching bases. The CDR3 consists of 14 residues. V shed 4 bases and J shed 2 bases, with 12 bases lying between them. Germline CDR1 reads SGHDT; CDR2 reads YYEEEE. The CDR3 here is CASSAQGFNYGYTF. The CDR3 bases are TGTGCCAGCAGCGCGCAGGGGTTCAACTATGGCTACACCTTC. The full variable domain, its missing parts supplied by reference TRBV5-6 and TRBJ1-2, is DAGVTQSPTHLIKTRGQQVTLRCSPKSGHDTVSWYQQALGQGPQFIFQYYEEEERQRGNFPDRFSGHQFPNYSSELNVNALLLGDSALYLCASSAQGFNYGYTFGSGTRLTVV.

This chain uses TRBV4-3 with TRBJ1-6; no clear D gene. This CDR3 has 16 amino acids. Germline V gene data show CDR1 as LGHNA and CDR2 as YSLEER. Between the trimmed V and J ends, which lost 0 bases and 13 bases, there was a span of 19 bases. The CDR3 bases are TGCGCCAGCAGCCAAGATGGGAAGGGCGCAGATGTTCCCCTCCACTTT. The encoded protein is CASSQDGKGADVPLHF.

This clone was seen more than once but under ten times. V usage is TRBV7-3 and J usage is TRBJ2-3; 7 bases are shared with TRBD1. The CDR3 covers 17 residues. Trimming cost V 5 bases and J 1 base; bases outside gene matches: 12. Per germline, CDR1 SGHTA and CDR2 FQGTGA. DNA of the CDR3: TGTGCCAGCAGCGTAAGGGGGCGTGTGTTTGGCACAGATACGCAGTATTTT. Its protein product is CASSVRGRVFGTDTQYF.

The chain employs TRBV13 and TRBJ2-2, with D tentatively TRBD1 (5 bases). This CDR3 comprises 13 residues. V lost 9 bases and J 1 base, leaving 9 bases between the germline ends. Germline V gives CDR1 PRHDT, CDR2 FYEKMQ (reference sequence). CDR3 sequence (DNA): TGTGCCAGTACACAGGAGAACACCGGGGAGCTGTTTTTT. Protein: CASTQENTGELFF.